The 4 T cell receptor beta chains presented below share a single source sample, sequenced in a study of blood T cell repertoires in COVID-19. The protocol was immunoSEQ multiplex PCR, while the TCRdb copy is restricted to in-frame clones and leaves out a portion. The sample comprises about 38,000 clones, around 81% of which are singletons, and 4.8% rests with the top ten. The sequenced sample consisted of peripheral blood. The source of these receptors is a man aged 45-60 years with active COVID-19.

The genes are TRBV5-1 and TRBJ2-1, with D perhaps TRBD2 (5 bases). Germline CDR1 reads SGHRS; CDR2 reads YFSETQ. The CDR3 has 16 amino acids. Between the trimmed V and J ends, which lost 4 bases and 0 bases, there was a span of 14 bases. CDR3 in DNA: TGCGCCAGCAGCGGTATAGCGCAAAGCTCCTACAATGAGCAGTTCTTC. This codes for CASSGIAQSSYNEQFF.

The V gene is TRBV9, the J gene TRBJ1-3; D gene ambiguous. The ends were cut back, 3 bases at V and 0 bases at J, with 10 bases in the middle. The CDR3 spans 15 residues. CDR1 is SGDLS, CDR2 YYNGEE, per germline. The CDR3 spells CASSGGGLSGNTIYF. As DNA, the CDR3 is TGTGCCAGCAGCGGCGGAGGGCTCTCTGGAAACACCATATATTTT.

The chain is built from TRBV5-4 and TRBJ2-3; 8 bases map to TRBD2. Germline V lookup: CDR1 SGHNT, CDR2 YYREEE (reference sequence). After removal of 2 bases from V and 3 bases from J, the junction contained 5 bases not matched to a gene. This CDR3 contains 15 residues. The chain's CDR3 is CASSLLAGGTDTQYF. CDR3 sequence (DNA): TGTGCCAGCAGCTTACTGGCGGGAGGAACAGATACGCAGTATTTT.

The chain couples TRBV5-1 to TRBJ2-5; 9 bases are shared with TRBD1. This CDR3 comprises 14 residues. J was trimmed by 5 bases and V by 2 bases; bases with no gene match: 4. CDR1 SGHRS and CDR2 YFSETQ come from the germline V gene. The CDR3 is CASSLQGASETQYF. The CDR3 DNA sequence: TGCGCCAGCAGCTTACAGGGGGCCAGTGAGACCCAGTACTTC.